This T cell receptor beta chain stems from a study of blood T cell repertoires in COVID-19 (dated by TCRdb to 2018 to 2021). About the investigation overall: The collaborator samples originated in the United States, Italy and Spain and spanned the acute and convalescent phases of COVID-19. The prospective study material was composed of cDNA or gDNA derived from T cells, B-cell-depleted T cells, or PBMCs. Deeply sampled blood TCRbeta repertoires from subjects exposed to, actively infected with, or recovered from COVID-19 were included in the dataset. The repertoires were made available in a free public database intended to serve as a resource for research on the immune response to SARS-CoV-2. Samples came from the ongoing ImmuneRACE study (first 160 participants) plus 1,254 subjects from 6 global collaborators. Sample metadata almost always included a de-identified subject ID, COVID-19 status, age in years and sex. HLA class I and class II types, where available, came from metadata supplied by the sample provider rather than from assay-based typing.

The immunoSEQ Assay, a bias-controlled multiplex PCR, was used to amplify TCRbeta CDR3 regions from genomic DNA. The authors' analysis ran thus. The number of nucleated cells in each sample was estimated by amplification of reference gene primers within the assay. To quantify the absolute abundance of each unique TCRbeta CDR3 rearrangement, sequence reads were collapsed and filtered. Productive Simpson clonality was computed per sample as the square root of Simpson's diversity index over productive rearrangements. The table comes from immuneACCESS by way of TCRdb, which keeps in-frame sequences with V and J called. Part of the clones is missing from these tables; in studies checked, under half for an unresolved V gene and the rest for unknown reasons. Clone size and the V and J calls come from that table; the DNA yielded D and trimming. The table for this sample lists 310,000 or so clones; around 89% of them were counted only once. 1.7% of the sample is taken by the ten largest.

Broader findings and caveats from the paper: The amount of clinical and demographic metadata varied by source and participant and was provided uncurated.

Participants in the prospective study were enrolled through a virtual design, were aged about 18 to 90 years, and lived in 24 United States geographic areas. In the prospective study, cohorts were assigned on the basis of participant-reported clinical history obtained from a screening survey and a study questionnaire. In the prospective study, mobile phlebotomists collected whole blood, serum and a nasopharyngeal or oropharyngeal swab from each participant. Prospective study participants could optionally give additional blood draws and questionnaires over an approximately two-month period. Prospective study blood samples were shipped either frozen or at room temperature before DNA extraction. A word on this clone: Its binding antigen is unknown. The sample holds no much larger clone one base away, and base qualities are not on file.

V lost 0 bases and J lost 2 bases, and the count of bases not matched to a germline gene is 5. CDR1 and CDR2, looked up from the germline V gene, are SGHRS and YFSETQ. The CDR3, cysteine through phenylalanine, is 17 amino acids long. Just the 51-base CDR3 DNA is kept, in frame starting at base 1. Sequences were obtained from PBMCs or T cells enriched from blood (not recorded which). The chain was built from TRBV5-1 and TRBJ2-1; 10 of the junction bases match TRBD2. The receptor was derived from a young woman with acute COVID-19. The CDR3 has the sequence CASSLASGSEPYNEQFF. The DNA reads as follows: TGCGCCAGCAGCTTGGCTAGCGGGAGCGAACCCTACAATGAGCAGTTCTTC. The reference TRBV5-1 and TRBJ2-1 proteins fill in what lies around the CDR3, so the full variable domain reads KAGVTQTPRYLIKTRGQQVTLSCSPISGHRSVSWYQQTPGQGLQFLFEYFSETQRNKGNFPGRFSGRQFSNSRSEMNVSTLELGDSALYLCASSLASGSEPYNEQFFGPGTRLTVL.